This TCR beta chain was recorded in a study of Graves' ophthalmopathy and Graves' hyperthyroidism. Findings and caveats of the study: In separating ophthalmopathy from stable hyperthyroidism, a 13-signature model achieved about 90% sensitivity and about 80% specificity. The majority of expanded thyroid clonotypes above 0.001 frequency also occurred in blood.

The diagnosis combined clinical symptoms, thyroxine, TRAb, thyroid ultrasound and orbital computed tomography scans. Researchers took RNA transcripts and amplified TCR beta CDR3 regions from them. Investigators did first-round RT-PCR with HTBI primers, then second-round multiplex PCR. TCRdb passed the multiplex PCR reads through MiXCR, listing each CDR3 protein once. The sample shows about 370,000 distinct CDR3 sequences, about 15% of them seen only once. V was cut by 1 base and J by 2 bases, with 11 bases left in between. This CDR3 is built from 15 residues. CDR1 and CDR2 from the germline V gene are LGHNA and YSLEER. This clonotype was observed many times. Antigen: not known.

This TCR was sampled from an adult woman with stable Graves' hyperthyroidism. This chain uses TRBV4-3 with TRBJ2-5, with unresolved D. Source material: peripheral blood. CDR3 sequence (DNA): TGCGCCAGCAGCCAAGGAAGCGCCGATCAAGAGACCCAGTACTTC. Protein sequence: CASSQGSADQETQYF.